This TCR beta chain was retrieved from a study of blood T cell repertoires in COVID-19. Background on the study: The United States, Italy and Spain supplied acute and convalescent COVID-19 samples. The cDNA or gDNA used as material had been derived from T cells, B-cell-depleted T cells, or PBMCs.

CDR1 MNHEY and CDR2 SVGAGI come from the germline V gene. Trimming took 6 bases from V and 2 from J; bases not matched to a gene: 4. This CDR3 region has 14 residues. In the original analysis: The authors estimated nucleated cell counts from reference gene primer amplification. Sequenced by immunoSEQ multiplex PCR; TCRdb stores in-frame clones only, minus some. That table supplies the V and J calls and clone size; D and trimming were determined from the DNA. The sample holds 200,000 to 300,000 clones, about four fifths seen once. Sequenced: peripheral blood. This chain joins TRBV6-5 and TRBJ2-3; 8 bases align to TRBD1. This receptor was taken from a woman older than 75 with acute or convalescent COVID-19. The CDR3 sequence: CASSVTGDTDTQYF. In DNA form, the CDR3 reads TGTGCCAGCAGCGTGACAGGGGACACAGATACGCAGTATTTT.